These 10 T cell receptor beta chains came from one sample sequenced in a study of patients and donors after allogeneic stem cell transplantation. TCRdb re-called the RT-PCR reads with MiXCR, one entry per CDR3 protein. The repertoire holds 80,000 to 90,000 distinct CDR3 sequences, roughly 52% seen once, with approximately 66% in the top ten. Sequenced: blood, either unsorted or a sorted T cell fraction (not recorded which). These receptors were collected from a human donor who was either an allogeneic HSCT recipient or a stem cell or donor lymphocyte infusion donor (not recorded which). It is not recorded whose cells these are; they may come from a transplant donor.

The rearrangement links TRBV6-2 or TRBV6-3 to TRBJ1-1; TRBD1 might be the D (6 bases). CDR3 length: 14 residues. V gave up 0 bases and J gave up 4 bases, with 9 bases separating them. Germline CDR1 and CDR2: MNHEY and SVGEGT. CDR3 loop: CASSYSWGPTEAFF. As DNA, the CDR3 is TGTGCCAGCAGTTACTCTTGGGGGCCCACTGAAGCTTTCTTT.

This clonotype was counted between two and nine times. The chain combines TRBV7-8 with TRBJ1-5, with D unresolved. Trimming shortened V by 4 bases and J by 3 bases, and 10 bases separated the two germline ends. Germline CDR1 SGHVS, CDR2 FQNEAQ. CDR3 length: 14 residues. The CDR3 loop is CASSSGRLNQPQHF. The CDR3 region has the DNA TGTGCCAGCAGCTCCGGGAGACTCAATCAGCCCCAGCATTTT.

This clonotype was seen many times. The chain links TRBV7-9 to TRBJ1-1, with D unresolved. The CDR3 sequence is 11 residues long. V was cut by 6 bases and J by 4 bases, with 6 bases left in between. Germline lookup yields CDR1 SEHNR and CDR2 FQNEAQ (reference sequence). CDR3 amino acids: CASSLGTEAFF. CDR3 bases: TGTGCCAGCAGTTTGGGCACTGAAGCTTTCTTT.

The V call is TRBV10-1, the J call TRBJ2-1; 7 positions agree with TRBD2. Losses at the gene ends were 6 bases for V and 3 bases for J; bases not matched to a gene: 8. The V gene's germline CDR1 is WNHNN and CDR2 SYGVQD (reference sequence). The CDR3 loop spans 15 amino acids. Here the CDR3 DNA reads TGCGCCAGCAGCTCTGCACTAGCGAACTACAATGAGCAGTTCTTC. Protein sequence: CASSSALANYNEQFF.

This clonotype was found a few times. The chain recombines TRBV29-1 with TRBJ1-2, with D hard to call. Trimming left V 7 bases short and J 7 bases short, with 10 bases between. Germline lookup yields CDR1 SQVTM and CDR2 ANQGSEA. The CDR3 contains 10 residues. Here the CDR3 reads CSGYQSGYTF. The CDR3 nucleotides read TGCAGCGGCTATCAGTCTGGCTACACCTTC.

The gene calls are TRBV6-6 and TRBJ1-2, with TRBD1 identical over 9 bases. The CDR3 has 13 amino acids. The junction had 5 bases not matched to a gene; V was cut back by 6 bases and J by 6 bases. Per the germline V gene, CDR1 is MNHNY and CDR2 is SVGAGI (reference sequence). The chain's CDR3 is CASRADRGDGYTF. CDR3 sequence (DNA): TGTGCCAGCAGGGCGGACAGGGGTGATGGCTACACCTTC.

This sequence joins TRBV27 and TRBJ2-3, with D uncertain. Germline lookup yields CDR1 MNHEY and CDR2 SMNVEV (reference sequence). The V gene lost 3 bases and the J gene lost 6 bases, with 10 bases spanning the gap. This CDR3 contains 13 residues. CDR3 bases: TGTGCCAGCAGTTTTTTGAGTCTGGATACGCAGTATTTT. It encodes CASSFLSLDTQYF.

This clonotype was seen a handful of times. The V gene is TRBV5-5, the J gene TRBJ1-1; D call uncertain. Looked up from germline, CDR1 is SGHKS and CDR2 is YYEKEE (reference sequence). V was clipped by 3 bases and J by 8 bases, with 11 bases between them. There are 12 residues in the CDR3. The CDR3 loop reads CASSSTGREAFF. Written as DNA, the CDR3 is TGTGCCAGCAGCTCGACGGGCCGGGAAGCTTTCTTT.

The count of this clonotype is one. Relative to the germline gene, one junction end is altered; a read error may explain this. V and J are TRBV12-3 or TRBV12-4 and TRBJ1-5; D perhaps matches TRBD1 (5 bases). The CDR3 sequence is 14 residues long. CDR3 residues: CASSFLQGKQPQHF. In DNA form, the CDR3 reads TGTGCCAGCAGTTTTCTCCAGGGCAAACAGCCCCAGCATTTT.

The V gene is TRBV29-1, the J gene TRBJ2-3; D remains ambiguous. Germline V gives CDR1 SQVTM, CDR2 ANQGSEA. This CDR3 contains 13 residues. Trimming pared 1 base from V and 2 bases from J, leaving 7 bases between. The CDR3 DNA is TGCAGCGTTGAAGGACTGACCACAGATACGCAGTATTTT. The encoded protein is CSVEGLTTDTQYF.